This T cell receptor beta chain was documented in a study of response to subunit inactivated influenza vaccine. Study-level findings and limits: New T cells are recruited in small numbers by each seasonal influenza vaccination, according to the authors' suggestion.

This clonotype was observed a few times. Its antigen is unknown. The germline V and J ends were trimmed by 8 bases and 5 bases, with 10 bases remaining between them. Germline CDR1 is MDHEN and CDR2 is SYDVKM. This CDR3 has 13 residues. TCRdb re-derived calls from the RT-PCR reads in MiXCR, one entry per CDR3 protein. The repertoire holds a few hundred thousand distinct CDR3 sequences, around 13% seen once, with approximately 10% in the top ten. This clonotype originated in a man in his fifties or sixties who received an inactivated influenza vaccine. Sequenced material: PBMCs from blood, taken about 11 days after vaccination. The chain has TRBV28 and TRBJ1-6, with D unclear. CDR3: CASGQANNSPLHF. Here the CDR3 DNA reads TGTGCCAGCGGGCAGGCCAATAATTCACCCCTCCACTTT.